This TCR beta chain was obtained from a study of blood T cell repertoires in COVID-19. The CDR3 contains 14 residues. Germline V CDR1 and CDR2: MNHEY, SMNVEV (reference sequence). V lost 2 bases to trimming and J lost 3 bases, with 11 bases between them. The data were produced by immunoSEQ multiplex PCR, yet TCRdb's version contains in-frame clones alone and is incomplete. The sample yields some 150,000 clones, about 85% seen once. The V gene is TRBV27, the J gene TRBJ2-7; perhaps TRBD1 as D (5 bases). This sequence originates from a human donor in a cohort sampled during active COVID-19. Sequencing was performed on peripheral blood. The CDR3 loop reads CASSLRQGGYEQYF. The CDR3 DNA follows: TGTGCCAGCAGTTTAAGGCAGGGTGGCTACGAGCAGTACTTC.